The sequence of this T cell receptor (beta chain) was determined in a study of blood T cell repertoires in COVID-19 (dated by TCRdb to the early 2020s). Background for the entire study: Collaborator samples came from the United States, Italy and Spain and covered acute and convalescent phases of COVID-19. The prospective study material was composed of cDNA or gDNA derived from T cells, B-cell-depleted T cells, or PBMCs. Subjects who had been exposed to COVID-19, were actively infected with it, or had recovered from it provided the deeply sampled blood TCRbeta repertoires that made up the dataset. The repertoires were released in a freely available public database intended as a resource for research on the immune response to SARS-CoV-2. Samples came from the ongoing ImmuneRACE study (first 160 participants) plus 1,254 subjects from 6 global collaborators. Nearly every sample came with metadata listing a de-identified subject ID, COVID-19 status, age in years and sex. Where available, HLA class I and class II types were obtained from metadata supplied by the sample provider rather than from assay-based typing. Study-level results and caveats: How much clinical and demographic metadata was included differed by source and by participant, and the metadata was provided uncurated.

TCRbeta CDR3 regions were amplified from genomic DNA by means of the immunoSEQ Assay, a bias-controlled multiplex PCR. The published analysis was carried out like this. Within the assay, amplification of reference gene primers was used to estimate how many nucleated cells each sample contained. To quantify the absolute abundance of each unique TCRbeta CDR3 rearrangement, sequence reads were collapsed and filtered. For each sample, productive Simpson clonality was calculated by taking the square root of Simpson's diversity index across productive rearrangements. TCRdb obtained this table from immuneACCESS and retained in-frame rearrangements with V and J assigned. These tables miss some clones; where compared with another copy, unresolved V genes account for less than half of the shortfall, and the remainder is unexplained. Clone size and the V and J calls come from that table; the DNA yielded D and trimming. Here the sample has approximately 230,000 clones; approximately 81% occur a single time. The ten largest account for about 20% of the sample.

CDR1 and CDR2, per the germline V gene, are MGHDK and SYGVNS. Its CDR3 holds 14 amino acids, cysteine through phenylalanine. CDR3 DNA only is kept here, 42 bases in frame from base 1. V and J are truncated by 2 bases and 8 bases respectively, leaving an intervening sequence of 12 bases. This clone was recorded only once. Its antigen remains unidentified. Base qualities were left out, and no much larger clone turns up one base away. The collaborating institutions used their own protocols to collect whole blood in K2EDTA tubes. For TCRbeta analysis, collaborator samples were shipped as frozen whole blood, as isolated PBMCs, or as DNA extracted from either sample type.

The sequenced material came from peripheral blood. The chain couples TRBV25-1 to TRBJ2-2; no D gene call is confident. The origin of this receptor is a man aged 25 to 45 with active or convalescent COVID-19. The CDR3 amino acid sequence is: CASSEIGSRGELFF. The DNA reads TGTGCCAGCAGTGAAATCGGTAGTCGGGGGGAGCTGTTTTTT.